A selection of T cell receptor beta chains follows, all from one sample in a study of glioma-infiltrating T cells. TCRdb itself ran the multiplex PCR reads through MiXCR, one entry per CDR3 protein. The sample yields approximately 90,000 distinct CDR3 sequences, approximately 22% seen once. The sequenced sample was glioma tissue, nonneoplastic brain tissue, or PBMCs (not recorded which). The receptors originated from a human donor with low-grade glioma or glioblastoma, undergoing nonglioma brain surgery, or in good health (not recorded which). Both conserved end residues are part of each CDR3. D genes are given only for firm matches. Not every row has a clone size; where given, it reads once, few, many or a size class.

>-|TRBJ1-2|TRBV6-1|13|many
CASSSGPGGGYTF
TGTGCCAGCAGTTCCGGGCCTGGAGGTGGCTACACCTTC
>-|TRBJ2-3|TRBV7-2|13|many
CASSLSLVDTQYF
TGTGCCAGCAGCTTATCACTCGTAGATACGCAGTATTTT
>TRBD1|TRBJ2-5|TRBV20-1|17|many
CSARDKRDRGRVETQYF
TGCAGTGCTAGAGATAAGAGGGACAGGGGGAGGGTAGAGACCCAGTACTTC
>-|TRBJ1-2|TRBV2|12|many
CASRGDNYGYTF
TGTGCCAGCAGGGGAGATAACTATGGCTACACCTTC
>-|TRBJ2-7|TRBV19|13|-
CASSIGAAYEQYF
TGTGCCAGTAGTATCGGGGCAGCCTACGAGCAGTACTTC
>TRBD2|TRBJ2-3|TRBV19|14|-
CASSIYQRGGTQYF
TGTGCCAGTAGTATTTACCAGCGGGGGGGTACGCAGTATTTT
>-|TRBJ2-1|TRBV5-4|14|few
CASSHRQNYNEQFF
TGTGCCAGCAGCCACCGTCAGAACTACAATGAGCAGTTCTTC
>TRBD2|TRBJ2-1|TRBV5-4|14|many
CASSLTSGNNEQFF
TGTGCCAGCAGCTTGACTAGCGGGAACAATGAGCAGTTCTTC
>TRBD1|TRBJ1-2|TRBV5-1|15|-
CASSKGQGGNYGYTF
TGCGCCAGCAGCAAAGGACAGGGTGGCAACTATGGCTACACCTTC
>-|TRBJ1-1|TRBV3-1|15|many
CASSPQSYRDTEAFF
TGTGCCAGCAGCCCGCAGTCCTACAGGGACACTGAAGCTTTCTTT
>TRBD2|TRBJ2-1|TRBV5-1|16|-
CASSLTSGGARKEQFF
TGCGCCAGCAGCTTAACTAGCGGGGGGGCACGCAAGGAGCAGTTCTTC
>-|TRBJ2-6|TRBV6-1|15|-
CASNPPQSGANVLTF
TGTGCCAGCAACCCCCCCCAATCTGGGGCCAACGTCCTGACTTTC
>-|TRBJ2-7|TRBV27|14|many
CASSLLGEGYEQYF
TGTGCCAGCAGTTTACTGGGAGAGGGATACGAGCAGTACTTC
>-|TRBJ1-4|TRBV29-1|13|few
CSVWRSSNEKLFF
TGCAGCGTTTGGAGGTCATCCAATGAAAAACTGTTTTTT
>-|TRBJ1-5|TRBV3-1|14|many
CASSFGPAVQPQHF
TGTGCCAGCAGCTTTGGGCCGGCCGTTCAGCCCCAGCATTTT
>-|TRBJ2-3|TRBV25-1|15|many
CASSDFTTSTDTQYF
TGTGCCAGCAGCGACTTTACTACTAGCACAGATACGCAGTATTTT
>-|TRBJ2-3|TRBV12-3/TRBV12-4|12|many
CASSLIEDTQYF
TGTGCCAGCAGTTTGATCGAAGATACGCAGTATTTT
>TRBD2|TRBJ2-1|TRBV2|13|many
CASKFGSGNEQFF
TGTGCCAGCAAGTTCGGTAGCGGGAATGAGCAGTTCTTC
>-|TRBJ1-1|TRBV20-1|16|many
CSANPRGGAVGTEAFF
TGCAGTGCCAACCCCCGGGGGGGGGCCGTGGGCACTGAAGCTTTCTTT
>-|TRBJ2-3|TRBV3-1|14|few
CASSHRGVTDTQYF
TGTGCCAGCAGCCACAGGGGAGTTACAGATACGCAGTATTTT
>-|TRBJ2-5|TRBV7-2|16|many
CASSLVDLDRQETQYF
TGTGCCAGCAGCCTCGTGGACCTGGACAGACAAGAGACCCAGTACTTC
>TRBD1|TRBJ2-1|TRBV7-6|15|-
CASSSRTGSYNEQFF
TGTGCCAGCAGCTCCCGGACAGGCTCCTACAATGAGCAGTTCTTC
>-|TRBJ2-3|TRBV10-3|15|many
CAISESQGRGDTQYF
TGTGCCATCAGTGAGTCGCAGGGGCGAGGAGATACGCAGTATTTT
>TRBD1|TRBJ2-7|TRBV18|14|few
CASSPGTGTYEQYF
TGTGCCAGCTCACCAGGGACAGGGACCTACGAGCAGTACTTC
>-|TRBJ2-3|TRBV9|12|many
CASSPNTDTQYF
TGTGCCAGCAGCCCCAACACAGATACGCAGTATTTT
>-|TRBJ2-7|TRBV7-2|14|many
CASSLASGLYEQYF
TGTGCCAGCAGCTTAGCTAGCGGACTATACGAGCAGTACTTC
>-|TRBJ2-1|TRBV12-3/TRBV12-4|11|many
CASSFTDEQFF
TGTGCCAGCAGTTTTACGGATGAGCAGTTCTTC
>-|TRBJ1-1|TRBV7-9|15|many
CASSPLASRGPEAFF
TGTGCCAGCAGCCCTCTTGCGTCCCGGGGGCCTGAAGCTTTCTTT
>-|TRBJ2-5|TRBV11-2|14|-
CASSSRGIRETQYF
TGTGCCAGCAGCTCCCGGGGGATCCGAGAGACCCAGTACTTC
>TRBD1|TRBJ1-1|TRBV7-6|13|-
CASKGQALTEAFF
TGTGCTAGCAAGGGACAGGCCCTCACTGAAGCTTTCTTT
>-|TRBJ2-7|TRBV20-1|12|many
CSARERRNEQYF
TGCAGTGCTAGAGAGCGGAGGAACGAGCAGTACTTC
>-|TRBJ1-3|TRBV18|16|many
CASSPRATTSGNTIYF
TGTGCCAGCTCACCACGGGCCACTACCTCTGGAAACACCATATATTTT
>TRBD2|TRBJ2-2|TRBV7-9|15|few
CASSAGLAEAGELFF
TGTGCCAGCAGCGCGGGACTAGCGGAAGCGGGGGAGCTGTTTTTT
>-|TRBJ1-5|TRBV20-1|14|many
CSARDPQHDKPQHF
TGCAGTGCTAGAGATCCTCAACACGATAAGCCCCAGCATTTT
>TRBD1|TRBJ1-1|TRBV7-2|14|many
CASSTRQGYTEAFF
TGTGCCAGCAGCACCCGACAGGGTTATACTGAAGCTTTCTTT
>-|TRBJ2-7|TRBV29-1|14|-
CSVVDPARSYEQYF
TGCAGCGTTGTCGACCCCGCAAGGTCCTACGAGCAGTACTTC
>-|TRBJ1-2|TRBV20-1|13|medium-sized
CSASQGTNYGYTF
TGCAGTGCGAGCCAGGGGACCAACTATGGCTACACCTTC
>-|TRBJ1-1|TRBV15|13|medium-sized
CATSRDWGGEAFF
TGTGCCACCAGCAGAGATTGGGGAGGGGAAGCTTTCTTT
>-|TRBJ1-3|TRBV12-3/TRBV12-4|15|-
CASSLLAEGGNTIYF
TGTGCCAGCAGTTTATTGGCTGAGGGAGGAAACACCATATATTTT
>TRBD1|TRBJ1-1|TRBV18|14|many
CASSPRQGRTEAFF
TGTGCCAGCTCACCAAGACAGGGCAGGACTGAAGCTTTCTTT
>-|TRBJ2-7|TRBV27|16|many
CASSLGLGGTSYEQYF
TGTGCCAGCAGTTTAGGGCTTGGCGGGACATCCTACGAGCAGTACTTC
>-|TRBJ1-1|TRBV7-9|13|many
CASYDLFGTEAFF
TGTGCCAGCTATGACCTGTTTGGCACTGAAGCTTTCTTT
>TRBD2|TRBJ2-2|TRBV7-2|18|-
CASQYIGGLAGELGELFF
TGTGCCAGCCAATATATCGGAGGACTAGCGGGGGAATTGGGGGAGCTGTTTTTT
>TRBD2|TRBJ2-7|TRBV6-1|13|many
CASSELLAYEQYF
TGTGCCAGCAGTGAACTACTAGCGTACGAGCAGTACTTC
>TRBD1|TRBJ2-7|TRBV2|12|-
CAKSTGGYEQYF
TGTGCCAAGTCGACAGGGGGCTACGAGCAGTACTTC
>-|TRBJ2-7|TRBV10-1|16|-
CASSELQAGETYEQYF
TGCGCCAGCAGTGAACTCCAGGCAGGGGAAACCTACGAGCAGTACTTC
>TRBD1|TRBJ1-5|TRBV18|14|many
CASSPRQGEGPQHF
TGTGCCAGCTCACCCCGACAGGGGGAAGGGCCCCAGCATTTT
>-|TRBJ2-1|TRBV7-2|17|-
CASSLYSSWGAYNEQFF
TGTGCCAGCAGCTTATATTCTAGCTGGGGAGCCTACAATGAGCAGTTCTTC
>TRBD2|TRBJ2-7|TRBV6-1|14|few
CASWAGGPGYEQYF
TGTGCCAGCTGGGCGGGAGGGCCCGGTTACGAGCAGTACTTC
>-|TRBJ2-7|TRBV12-3/TRBV12-4|14|many
CASSPDRQSYEQYF
TGTGCCAGCAGCCCAGACAGGCAGTCCTACGAGCAGTACTTC
>TRBD2|TRBJ2-1|TRBV12-3/TRBV12-4|14|many
CASSLTSGRYEQFF
TGTGCCAGCAGTCTCACTAGCGGGAGATATGAGCAGTTCTTC
>TRBD2|TRBJ2-7|TRBV12-3/TRBV12-4|15|-
CASSRGSGAAYEQYF
TGTGCCAGCAGCCGTGGCAGCGGGGCCGCCTACGAGCAGTACTTC
>-|TRBJ2-1|TRBV19|16|few
CASSPSGEWQYNEQFF
TGTGCCAGTAGTCCCTCCGGGGAGTGGCAGTACAATGAGCAGTTCTTC
>TRBD2|TRBJ2-7|TRBV5-4|14|-
CASSKGRAPNEQYF
TGTGCCAGCAGTAAAGGGAGGGCCCCGAACGAGCAGTACTTC